These 27 T cell receptor beta chains originate from one sample sequenced in a study of CD8 T cells in ankylosing spondylitis. Whole-study results and caveats: Blood of patients with ankylosing spondylitis appeared to be characterized by a TCR beta motif of several highly homologous variants.

Their antigens remain unidentified. TCRdb fed the 5' RACE reads into MiXCR, producing one record per CDR3 protein. Counted here are about 800,000 distinct CDR3 sequences, around 11% occurring once; the ten biggest clones make up less than 0.65%. Material for sequencing was blood, either unsorted or a sorted T cell fraction (not recorded which). These receptors all stem from a male donor with ankylosing spondylitis.

This CDR3 is CASTPLAGGRADTQYF. CDR3 nucleotides: TGTGCCAGCACCCCTCTAGCGGGGGGTCGGGCAGATACGCAGTATTTT. This sequence joins TRBV6-1 and TRBJ2-3; TRBD2 agrees at 11 bases. CDR1 is MNHNS and CDR2 is SASEGT in the germline V gene. V lost 7 bases to trimming and J lost 4 bases; unmatched junction nucleotides: 10. The CDR3 has 16 amino acids.

The chain joins TRBV13 to TRBJ2-3; D gene ambiguous. Between the trimmed V and J ends, which lost 8 bases and 6 bases, there was a span of 18 bases. Germline V lookup: CDR1 PRHDT, CDR2 FYEKMQ (reference sequence). The length of the CDR3 is 14 residues. DNA for the CDR3: TGTGCCAGCTCAGAGAAAGGGTCGGCGGATACGCAGTATTTT. Encoded protein: CASSEKGSADTQYF.

This clonotype was seen ten or more times. This chain links TRBV4-2 with TRBJ2-3; no clear D gene. Germline-derived CDR1 and CDR2 are LGHNA and YNFKEQ. V gave up 3 bases and J gave up 2 bases, with 6 bases separating them. CDR3 length equals 13 residues. The CDR3 here is CASSQGNTDTQYF. The DNA for the CDR3 is TGTGCCAGCAGCCAGGGGAACACAGATACGCAGTATTTT.

To note about this clonotype: The CDR3 does not close with the conserved phenylalanine or tryptophan, likely indicating a read error. V gene TRBV18 combines with J gene TRBJ2-1, with TRBD2 matching over 11 bases. V lost 3 bases to trimming and J lost 8 bases; unmatched junction nucleotides: 9. Germline assignment: CDR1 KGHSH and CDR2 LQKENI. The CDR3 has 16 residues. This chain's CDR3 is CASSPIAGGPGDEQFS. The CDR3 nucleotides read TGTGCCAGCTCACCGATAGCGGGAGGGCCAGGGGATGAGCAGTTCTCC.

J is TRBJ2-7 and V is TRBV7-2; 7 bases match TRBD1. This CDR3 comprises 13 residues. With V trimmed by 5 bases and J by 3 bases, 4 bases remained unmatched. Looked up from germline, CDR1 is SGHTA and CDR2 is FQGNSA. The CDR3 region is CASSMRQGYEQYF. The CDR3 DNA reads as TGTGCCAGCAGCATGAGACAGGGCTACGAGCAGTACTTC.

This clonotype came up many times. The V gene is TRBV20-1, the J gene TRBJ2-3, with 8 bases fitting TRBD1. J was trimmed by 1 base and V by 3 bases; bases with no gene match: 9. Per the germline V gene, CDR1 is DFQATT and CDR2 is SNEGSKA (reference sequence). This CDR3 region has 16 residues. The CDR3 sequence is CSASRSMGQGTDTQYF. In nucleotides, the CDR3 is TGCAGTGCTAGTCGTTCAATGGGACAGGGCACAGATACGCAGTATTTT.

This clonotype was observed a handful of times. The V gene is TRBV20-1, the J gene TRBJ2-1; D gene uncertain. V was clipped by 7 bases and J by 3 bases, with 4 bases between them. This CDR3 comprises 10 residues. Per the germline V gene, CDR1 is DFQATT and CDR2 is SNEGSKA (reference sequence). DNA for the CDR3: TGCAGTGGATTCTACAATGAGCAGTTCTTC. Protein: CSGFYNEQFF.

This clonotype was seen only a few times. The V gene is TRBV11-2, the J gene TRBJ2-1, with D possibly being TRBD1 (6 bases). The CDR3 has 18 amino acids. Between the trimmed V and J ends, which lost 5 bases and 2 bases, there was a span of 22 bases. Germline CDR1 SGHAT, CDR2 FQNNGV. CDR3 bases: TGTGCCAGCAGCCCCAAGGGGGTTTGGGGTTCCACCTACAATGAGCAGTTCTTC. It is translated as CASSPKGVWGSTYNEQFF. Looking up the rest from reference TRBV11-2 and TRBJ2-1 gives the full variable domain: EAGVAQSPRYKIIEKRQSVAFWCNPISGHATLYWYQQILGQGPKLLIQFQNNGVVDDSQLPKDRFSAERLKGVDSTLKIQPAKLEDSAVYLCASSPKGVWGSTYNEQFFGPGTRLTVL.

This clonotype has more than one count but fewer than ten. This sequence joins TRBV5-1 and TRBJ2-3; tentatively, D is TRBD1 or TRBD2 (5 bases each). The CDR3 contains 17 residues. V lost 1 base and J lost 4, with 19 bases in between. Germline values: CDR1 SGHRS, CDR2 YFSETQ. CDR3 DNA: TGCGCCAGCAGCTTGAGTCGGGGCCACTCGAGCCCAGATACGCAGTATTTT. It codes for CASSLSRGHSSPDTQYF.

The CDR3 coding sequence is TGTGCCAGCAGTTACCTCTTCCGTGGTAGCGGGAGAGTGTTTTCCTACAATGAGCAGTTCTTC. It translates to CASSYLFRGSGRVFSYNEQFF. The chain employs TRBV6-2 or TRBV6-3 and TRBJ2-1; 9 bases map to TRBD2. Germline V gene lookup returns CDR1 MNHEY and CDR2 SVGEGT. The J segment lost 1 base and the V segment lost 2 bases, leaving 18 bases of the junction unmatched. CDR3 length equals 21 residues.

This clonotype was seen ten or more times. This sequence joins TRBV29-1 and TRBJ2-7; D is tentatively TRBD1 or TRBD2 (5 bases each). The V gene lost 6 bases and the J gene lost 3 bases, with 18 bases spanning the gap. This CDR3 contains 14 residues. Germline V gene data show CDR1 as SQVTM and CDR2 as ANQGSEA. CDR3 in DNA: TGCAGCGTATATTCGGTCCGGGACGGCTACGAGCAGTACTTC. Its translation is CSVYSVRDGYEQYF.

The rearrangement links TRBV9 to TRBJ2-3, with D possibly TRBD1 on 6 matching bases. This CDR3 comprises 16 residues. CDR1 SGDLS and CDR2 YYNGEE come from the germline V gene. V was trimmed by 0 bases and J by 6 bases, leaving 17 bases between them. This CDR3 is CASSVGGSGGRDTQYF. DNA for the CDR3: TGTGCCAGCAGCGTAGGGGGTAGTGGGGGCCGGGATACGCAGTATTTT.

The CDR3 DNA reads TGTGCCATCAGTCGGACGAATAGCAATCAGCCCCAGCATTTT. Translated: CAISRTNSNQPQHF. This chain connects TRBV10-3 to TRBJ1-5; D unresolved. Trimming removed 5 bases from V and 0 bases from J, with 8 bases in between. This CDR3 is built from 14 residues. The germline gives CDR1 ENHRY, CDR2 SYGVKD.

This chain links TRBV29-1 with TRBJ2-2, with D perhaps given as TRBD1 or TRBD2 (5 bases each). Trimming stripped 5 bases from V and 6 bases from J, with 16 bases between. This CDR3 has 14 amino acids. Germline CDR1 is SQVTM and CDR2 is ANQGSEA. CDR3 protein: CSVLGRTPAGELFF. In nucleotides, the CDR3 is TGCAGCGTTTTGGGACGGACCCCGGCCGGGGAGCTGTTTTTT.

The chain recombines TRBV20-1 with TRBJ1-5, with D tentatively TRBD1 (5 bases). Deletions cut 3 bases from V and 3 bases from J, with 9 bases between. The germline V gene has CDR1 DFQATT and CDR2 SNEGSKA (reference sequence). This CDR3 has 13 residues. The CDR3 region has the DNA TGCAGTGCTAGGCGACAGTCCAATCAGCCCCAGCATTTT. As protein: CSARRQSNQPQHF.

The gene calls are TRBV5-8 and TRBJ2-2; 8 bases are shared with TRBD2. Germline V gene lookup returns CDR1 SGHTS and CDR2 YDEGEE. The CDR3 contains 16 residues. V lost 0 bases and J lost 3; bases outside the gene matches: 4. CDR3 amino acids: CASSLVWGLDTGELFF. As DNA, the CDR3 is TGTGCCAGCAGCTTGGTGTGGGGACTAGACACCGGGGAGCTGTTTTTT.

The V gene is TRBV4-3, the J gene TRBJ1-6, with 9 bases identical to TRBD1. Germline V lookup: CDR1 LGHNA, CDR2 YSLEER. The length of the CDR3 is 15 residues. V gave up 6 bases and J gave up 10 bases; unmatched junction bases: 10. The CDR3 loop reads CASSAGTGRWSPLHF. The DNA of the CDR3 is TGCGCCAGCAGTGCCGGGACAGGGCGGTGGTCACCCCTCCACTTT.

The genes are TRBV24-1 and TRBJ2-1; 7 nucleotides agree with TRBD1. J gave up 0 bases and V 6 bases, and 7 bases lay outside the gene matches. This CDR3 has 16 amino acids. Germline assignment: CDR1 KGHDR and CDR2 SFDVKD. Written as DNA, the CDR3 is TGTGCCACCAGTTTCCGTGAGGGGGCCTCCTACAATGAGCAGTTCTTC. Its protein product is CATSFREGASYNEQFF.

This clonotype has just one count. This sequence joins TRBV6-5 and TRBJ2-7, with 7 nucleotides matching TRBD2. The CDR3 spans 19 residues. V was clipped by 3 bases and J by 0 bases; unmatched bases: 17. The V gene's germline CDR1 is MNHEY and CDR2 SVGAGI. The CDR3 DNA follows: TGTGCCAGCAGTTATCAAAGGGTACGGCGGGGGTTCCACTCCTACGAGCAGTACTTC. Translation gives CASSYQRVRRGFHSYEQYF.

This clonotype occurred a few times. CDR3 in DNA: TGTGCCAGCAGCCTGACTAGCGCCCACAATGAGCAGTTCTTC. Its protein is CASSLTSAHNEQFF. The chain employs TRBV11-2 and TRBJ2-1; TRBD2 matches 8 bases. The CDR3 is 14 residues long. Looked up from germline, CDR1 is SGHAT and CDR2 is FQNNGV. J was trimmed by 5 bases and V by 5 bases; bases with no gene match: 5.

The V call is TRBV2, the J call TRBJ2-2; weak D call: TRBD1 (5 bases). The CDR3 contains 15 residues. V lost 6 bases and J 4 bases, leaving 15 bases between the germline ends. The germline CDR1 and CDR2 sequences are SNHLY and FYNNEI. CDR3 nucleotides: TGTGCCAGCAGCCTTCAGGGCATGGGCACCGGGGAGCTGTTTTTT. Protein product: CASSLQGMGTGELFF.

This clonotype appeared a few times. The chain is built from TRBV5-1 and TRBJ1-1; D ambiguous. Trimming cost V 4 bases and J 6 bases, with 19 bases left between them. Germline assignment: CDR1 SGHRS and CDR2 YFSETQ. This CDR3 region has 15 residues. The CDR3: CASSQSPAGVAEAFF. CDR3 DNA sequence: TGCGCCAGCAGCCAATCTCCGGCCGGGGTCGCTGAAGCTTTCTTT. The complete variable domain, with remaining parts taken from reference TRBV5-1 and TRBJ1-1, reads KAGVTQTPRYLIKTRGQQVTLSCSPISGHRSVSWYQQTPGQGLQFLFEYFSETQRNKGNFPGRFSGRQFSNSRSEMNVSTLELGDSALYLCASSQSPAGVAEAFFGQGTRLTVV.

The chain carries TRBV20-1 and TRBJ2-1; 9 bases align to TRBD1. The CDR3 length is 17 residues. Per the germline V gene, CDR1 is DFQATT and CDR2 is SNEGSKA (reference sequence). The chain's CDR3 is CCFSGTGSERRVNEQFF. The CDR3 region has the DNA TGCTGCTTCTCTGGGACAGGGAGCGAGCGCCGGGTAAATGAGCAGTTCTTC.

This clonotype has ten or more counts. The chain has TRBV20-1 and TRBJ2-5; D is ambiguous. The V gene's germline CDR1 is DFQATT and CDR2 SNEGSKA (reference sequence). There are 12 residues in the CDR3. V lost 6 bases and J 5 bases, leaving 13 bases between the germline ends. CDR3 in DNA: TGCAGTGCCACAACATATTGGGAGACCCAGTACTTC. Translating it yields CSATTYWETQYF.

In this sample, this clonotype turned up a few times. The chain recombines TRBV4-3 with TRBJ2-2; a weak D match, TRBD1 (6 bases). Deletions cut 2 bases from V and 4 bases from J, with 8 bases between. In germline, CDR1 is LGHNA, CDR2 YSLEER. This CDR3 spans 14 amino acids. The DNA for the CDR3 is TGCGCCAGCAGCCAAAGGACAGCCACCGGGGAGCTGTTTTTT. Residues: CASSQRTATGELFF.

This clonotype was counted a few times. The rearrangement uses TRBV4-2 and TRBJ2-2; weak D call: TRBD1 (6 bases). This CDR3 is 14 amino acids long. The germline V gene has CDR1 LGHNA and CDR2 YNFKEQ. V lost 2 bases and J lost 5, with 9 bases in between. The CDR3 nucleotides read TGTGCCAGCAGCCAAACAGGGAGAACCGGGGAGCTGTTTTTT. Its protein is CASSQTGRTGELFF.

V and J are TRBV10-3 and TRBJ2-7, with D uncertain. Deletions cut 8 bases from V and 0 bases from J, with 11 bases between. The CDR3 is made up of 13 amino acids. CDR1 is ENHRY, CDR2 SYGVKD, per germline. In DNA form, the CDR3 reads TGTGCCATCTGCCCTGATAGCTCCTACGAGCAGTACTTC. Its protein product is CAICPDSSYEQYF.